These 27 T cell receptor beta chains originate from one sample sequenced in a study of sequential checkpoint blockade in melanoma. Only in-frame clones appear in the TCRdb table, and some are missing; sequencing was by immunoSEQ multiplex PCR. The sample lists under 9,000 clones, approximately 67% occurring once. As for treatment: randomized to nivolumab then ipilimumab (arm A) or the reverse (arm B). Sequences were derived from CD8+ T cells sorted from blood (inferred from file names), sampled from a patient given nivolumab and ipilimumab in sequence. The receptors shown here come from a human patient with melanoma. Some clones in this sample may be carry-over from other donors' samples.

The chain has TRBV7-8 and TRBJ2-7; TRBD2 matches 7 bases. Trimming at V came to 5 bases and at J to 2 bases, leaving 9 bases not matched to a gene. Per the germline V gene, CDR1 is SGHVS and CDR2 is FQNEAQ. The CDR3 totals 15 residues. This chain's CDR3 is CASSELGGVPYEQYF. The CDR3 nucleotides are TGTGCCAGCAGCGAGCTGGGGGGGGTACCCTACGAGCAGTACTTC.

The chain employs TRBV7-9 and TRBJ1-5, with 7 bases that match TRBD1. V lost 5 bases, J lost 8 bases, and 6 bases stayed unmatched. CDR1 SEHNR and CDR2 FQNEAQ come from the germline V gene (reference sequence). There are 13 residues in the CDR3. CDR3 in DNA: TGTGCCAGCAGCCCAGGGGGTATTAAGCCCCAGCATTTT. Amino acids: CASSPGGIKPQHF.

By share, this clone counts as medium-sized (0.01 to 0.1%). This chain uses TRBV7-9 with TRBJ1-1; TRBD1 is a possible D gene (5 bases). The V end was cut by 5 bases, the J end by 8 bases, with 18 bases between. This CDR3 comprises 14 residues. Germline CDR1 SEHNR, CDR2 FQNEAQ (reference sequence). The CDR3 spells CASSPEEGWVEAFF. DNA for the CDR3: TGTGCCAGCAGCCCAGAGGAGGGGTGGGTGGAAGCTTTCTTT.

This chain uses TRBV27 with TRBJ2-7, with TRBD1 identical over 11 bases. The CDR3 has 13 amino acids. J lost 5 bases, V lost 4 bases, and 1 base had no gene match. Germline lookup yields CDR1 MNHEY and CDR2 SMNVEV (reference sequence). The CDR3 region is CASSWDRGNEQYF. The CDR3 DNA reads TGTGCCAGCAGTTGGGACAGGGGGAACGAGCAGTACTTC.

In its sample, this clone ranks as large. Here the CDR3 reads CASSTHEYRGLGTEAFF. CDR3 bases: TGTGCCAGCAGCACCCATGAGTACAGGGGTTTGGGCACTGAAGCTTTCTTT. V usage is TRBV7-9 and J usage is TRBJ1-1; 7 nucleotides align to TRBD1. From germline, CDR1 is SEHNR and CDR2 FQNEAQ (reference sequence). J was trimmed by 4 bases and V by 5 bases; bases with no gene match: 16. CDR3 length: 17 residues.

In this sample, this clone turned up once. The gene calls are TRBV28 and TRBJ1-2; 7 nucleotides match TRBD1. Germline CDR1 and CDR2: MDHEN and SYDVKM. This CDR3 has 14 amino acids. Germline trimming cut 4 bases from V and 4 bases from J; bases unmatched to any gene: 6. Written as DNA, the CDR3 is TGTGCCAGCAGTTACGAGGGGGCCTTCTATGGCTACACCTTC. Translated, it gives CASSYEGAFYGYTF.

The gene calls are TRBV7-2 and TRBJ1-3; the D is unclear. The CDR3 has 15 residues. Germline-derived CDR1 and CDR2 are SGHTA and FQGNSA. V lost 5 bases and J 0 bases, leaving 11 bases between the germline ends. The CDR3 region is CASSPRHNSGNTIYF. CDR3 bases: TGTGCCAGCAGCCCCAGACACAACTCTGGAAACACCATATATTTT.

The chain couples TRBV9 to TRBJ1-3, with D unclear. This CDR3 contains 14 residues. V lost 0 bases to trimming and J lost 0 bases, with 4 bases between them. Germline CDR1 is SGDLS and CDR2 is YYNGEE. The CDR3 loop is CASSVGDSGNTIYF. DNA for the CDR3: TGTGCCAGCAGCGTAGGCGACTCTGGAAACACCATATATTTT.

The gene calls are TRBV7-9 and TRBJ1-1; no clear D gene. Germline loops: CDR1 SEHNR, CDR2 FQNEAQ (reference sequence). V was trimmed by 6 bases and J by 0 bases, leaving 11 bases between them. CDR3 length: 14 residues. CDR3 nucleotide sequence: TGTGCCAGCAGTCCCCAGGCTATGAACACTGAAGCTTTCTTT. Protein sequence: CASSPQAMNTEAFF.

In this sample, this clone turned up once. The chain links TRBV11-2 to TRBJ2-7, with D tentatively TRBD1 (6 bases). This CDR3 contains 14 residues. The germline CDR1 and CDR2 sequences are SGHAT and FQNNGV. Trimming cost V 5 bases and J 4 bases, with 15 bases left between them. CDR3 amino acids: CASSLRAGAYEQYF. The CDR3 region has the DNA TGTGCCAGCAGCCTAAGAGCAGGGGCTTACGAGCAGTACTTC.

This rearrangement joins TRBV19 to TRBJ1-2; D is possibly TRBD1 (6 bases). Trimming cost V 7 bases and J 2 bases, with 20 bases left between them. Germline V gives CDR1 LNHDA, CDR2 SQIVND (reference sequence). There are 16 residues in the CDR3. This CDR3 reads CASTIPREGENYGYTF. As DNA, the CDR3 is TGTGCCAGTACCATTCCCCGGGAGGGGGAGAACTATGGCTACACCTTC.

Written as DNA, the CDR3 is TGCGCCAGCAGCCAAGACTCAGGGTATAGCAATCAGCCCCAGCATTTT. Translating gives CASSQDSGYSNQPQHF. This chain links TRBV4-3 with TRBJ1-5; possible D gene TRBD1, 5 bases. CDR3 size: 16 residues. Germline V gives CDR1 LGHNA, CDR2 YSLEER. V was trimmed by 0 bases and J by 0 bases, leaving 9 bases between them.

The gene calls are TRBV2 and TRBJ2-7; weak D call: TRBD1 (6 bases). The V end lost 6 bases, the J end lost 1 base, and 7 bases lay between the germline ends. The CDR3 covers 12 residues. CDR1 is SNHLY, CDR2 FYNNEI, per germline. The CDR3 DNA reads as TGTGCCAGCAGAGGGGGTTCCTACGAGCAGTACTTC. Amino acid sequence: CASRGGSYEQYF.

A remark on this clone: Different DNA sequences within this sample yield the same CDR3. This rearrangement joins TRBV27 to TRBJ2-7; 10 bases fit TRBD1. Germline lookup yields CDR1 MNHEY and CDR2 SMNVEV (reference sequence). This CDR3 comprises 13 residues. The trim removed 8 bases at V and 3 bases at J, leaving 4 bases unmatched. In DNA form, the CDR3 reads TGTGCCAGCTCCGACAGGGGGCTCTACGAGCAGTACTTC. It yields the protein CASSDRGLYEQYF.

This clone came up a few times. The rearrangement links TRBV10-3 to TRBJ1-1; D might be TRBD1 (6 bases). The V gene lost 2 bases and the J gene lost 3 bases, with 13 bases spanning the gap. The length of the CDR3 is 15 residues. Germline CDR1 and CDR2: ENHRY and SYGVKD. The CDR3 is CAISERGGLDTEAFF. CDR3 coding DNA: TGTGCCATCAGTGAGAGGGGGGGCCTGGACACTGAAGCTTTCTTT.

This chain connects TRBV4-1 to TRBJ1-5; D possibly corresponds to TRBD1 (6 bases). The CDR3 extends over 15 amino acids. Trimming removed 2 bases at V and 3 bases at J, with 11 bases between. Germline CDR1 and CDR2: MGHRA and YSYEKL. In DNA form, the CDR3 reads TGCGCCAGCAGCCAAACAGGGAGAGCCAATCAGCCCCAGCATTTT. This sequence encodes CASSQTGRANQPQHF.

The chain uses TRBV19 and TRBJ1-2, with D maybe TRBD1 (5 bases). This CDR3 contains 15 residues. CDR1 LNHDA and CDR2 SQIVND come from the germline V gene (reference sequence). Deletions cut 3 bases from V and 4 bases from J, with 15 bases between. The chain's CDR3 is CASSMVTARAYGYTF. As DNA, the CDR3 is TGTGCCAGTAGTATGGTGACGGCCAGGGCCTATGGCTACACCTTC.

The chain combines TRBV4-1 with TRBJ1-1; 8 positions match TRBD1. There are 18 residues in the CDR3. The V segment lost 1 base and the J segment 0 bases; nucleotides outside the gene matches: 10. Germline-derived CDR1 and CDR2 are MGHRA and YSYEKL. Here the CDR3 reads CASSQGLLQGVMNTEAFF. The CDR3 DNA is TGCGCCAGCAGCCAAGGACTGTTACAGGGGGTCATGAACACTGAAGCTTTCTTT.

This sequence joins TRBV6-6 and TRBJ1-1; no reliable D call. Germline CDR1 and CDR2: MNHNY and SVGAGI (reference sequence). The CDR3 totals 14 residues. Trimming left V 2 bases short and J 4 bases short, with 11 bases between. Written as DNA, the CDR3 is TGTGCCAGCAGTTACCCGACACCCCGCACTGAAGCTTTCTTT. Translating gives CASSYPTPRTEAFF.

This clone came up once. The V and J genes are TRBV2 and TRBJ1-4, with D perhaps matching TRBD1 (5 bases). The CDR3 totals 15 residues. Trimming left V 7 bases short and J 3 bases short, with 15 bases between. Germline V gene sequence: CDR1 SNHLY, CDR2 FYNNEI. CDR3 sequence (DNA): TGTGCCAGCACCCATTGGGGGGGATCTAATGAAAAACTGTTTTTT. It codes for CASTHWGGSNEKLFF.

CDR3 sequence: CASSQLGYRGDEQYF. For the CDR3, the DNA is TGTGCCAGCAGCCAGCTCGGGTACAGGGGGGATGAGCAGTACTTC. V gene TRBV6-6 combines with J gene TRBJ2-7; TRBD1 agrees at 8 bases. Per germline, CDR1 MNHNY and CDR2 SVGAGI (reference sequence). The V segment lost 6 bases and the J segment 7 bases; nucleotides outside the gene matches: 14. The CDR3 covers 15 residues.

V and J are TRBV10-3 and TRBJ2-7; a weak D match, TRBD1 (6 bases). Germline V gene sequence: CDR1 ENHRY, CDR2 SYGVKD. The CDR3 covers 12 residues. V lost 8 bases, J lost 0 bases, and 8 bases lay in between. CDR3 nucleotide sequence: TGTGCCATCCGGGACAACTCCTACGAGCAGTACTTC. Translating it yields CAIRDNSYEQYF.

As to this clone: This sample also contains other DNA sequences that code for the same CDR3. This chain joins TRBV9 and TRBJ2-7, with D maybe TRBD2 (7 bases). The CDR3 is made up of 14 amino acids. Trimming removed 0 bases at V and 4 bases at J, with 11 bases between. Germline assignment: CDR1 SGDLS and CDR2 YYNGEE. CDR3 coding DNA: TGTGCCAGCAGCGTAGGGGGGGGCGCGTACGAGCAGTACTTC. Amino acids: CASSVGGGAYEQYF.

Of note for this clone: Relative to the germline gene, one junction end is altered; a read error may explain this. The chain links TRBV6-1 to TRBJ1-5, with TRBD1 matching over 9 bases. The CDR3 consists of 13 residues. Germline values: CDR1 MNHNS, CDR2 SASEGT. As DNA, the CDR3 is TGTGCCAGCAGTGGGGGACAGGGAATCCTAGTGGGTTTT. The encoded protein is CASSGGQGILVGF.

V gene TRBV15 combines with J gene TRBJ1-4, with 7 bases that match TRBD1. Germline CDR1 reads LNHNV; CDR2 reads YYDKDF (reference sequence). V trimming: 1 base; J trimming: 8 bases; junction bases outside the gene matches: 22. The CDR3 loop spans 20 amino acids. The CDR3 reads CATSRGFGRRTGLNSEKLFF. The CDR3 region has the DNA TGTGCCACCAGCAGAGGCTTTGGGCGGAGGACAGGCCTAAATTCGGAAAAACTGTTTTTT.

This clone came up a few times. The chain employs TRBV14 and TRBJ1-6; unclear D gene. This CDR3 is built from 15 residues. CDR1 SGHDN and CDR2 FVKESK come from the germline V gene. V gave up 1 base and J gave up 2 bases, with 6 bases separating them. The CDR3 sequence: CASSQGSPYNSPLHF. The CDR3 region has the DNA TGTGCCAGCAGCCAAGGGAGTCCCTATAATTCACCCCTCCACTTT.

CDR3 nucleotides: TGTGCCAGCAGTTACACAGCGGGGGAACAGCAGTACTTC. This sequence encodes CASSYTAGEQQYF. V is TRBV6-5 and J is TRBJ2-7; 8 bases line up with TRBD2. The CDR3 loop spans 13 amino acids. Trimming took 2 bases from V and 8 from J; bases not matched to a gene: 5. Germline CDR1 is MNHEY and CDR2 is SVGAGI.